This T cell receptor (beta chain) was sequenced in a study of PD-1 blockade in classical Hodgkin lymphoma. The time point was: cycle 4 day 1 (C4D1), after 5 to 7 weeks of nivolumab. Each patient's relapse followed autologous stem cell transplantation, and brentuximab vedotin exposure varied. The CD4+ T cells used were purified from thawed PBMCs through magnetic negative selection. Generated by immunoSEQ multiplex PCR, the TCRdb table keeps only in-frame clones and is missing some. The sample holds about 30,000 clones, 70% to 90% seen once. V shed 2 bases and J shed 2 bases, with 6 bases lying between them. The CDR3 consists of 13 residues. CDR1 and CDR2 from the germline V gene are MDHEN and SYDVKM.

Sequenced material: CD4+ T cells from blood, taken before the fourth cycle of nivolumab. The TCR comes from a human donor with classical Hodgkin lymphoma. J is TRBJ1-2 and V is TRBV28; no firm D call. The CDR3 DNA is TGTGCCAGCAGTTTAATACGGAACTATGGCTACACCTTC. Its translation is CASSLIRNYGYTF.